This TCR beta chain was documented in a study of beta chain features in type 1 diabetes. Every isolated RNA sample was fully reverse transcribed, so sequencing captured expressed TCRB transcripts. Sequencing used immunoSEQ multiplex PCR; TCRdb keeps in-frame clones, though not all of them. The repertoire has hundreds of thousands of clones, more than 11% of them found once; the top ten carry 0.035% to 0.045%. The V end was cut by 2 bases, the J end by 6 bases, with 7 bases between. Germline V CDR1 and CDR2: KGHSH, LQKENI. This CDR3 region has 12 residues. The TCR was taken from a man under 40 in good health. This sequence joins TRBV18 and TRBJ1-2; perhaps TRBD1 as D (5 bases). The sequencing input was naive CD4+ T cells from blood. The CDR3 sequence is CASSPGRDGYTF. Written as DNA, the CDR3 is TGTGCCAGCTCACCAGGCAGGGATGGCTACACCTTC.